Shown below are 8 T cell receptor beta chains from a single sample sequenced in a study of OX40 agonist ivuxolimab in advanced cancers. Clones were read by immunoSEQ multiplex PCR, and TCRdb kept only the in-frame ones, dropping some. The sample lists tens of thousands of clones; 84% were seen once. This specimen was CD4+ or CD8+ T cells sorted from blood, taken in a trial of the OX40 agonist ivuxolimab. The receptor source for this set is an adult with an advanced solid tumor such as melanoma, head and neck, liver or kidney cancer.

The chain joins TRBV5-8 to TRBJ1-1; 9 nucleotides align to TRBD1. V was pared by 0 bases and J by 2 bases, with 8 bases of the junction left unmatched. The CDR3 is 17 amino acids. Germline CDR1 is SGHTS and CDR2 is YDEGEE. The CDR3 reads CASSLGDRAHFNTEAFF. In nucleotides, the CDR3 is TGTGCCAGCAGCTTGGGGGACAGGGCCCACTTTAACACTGAAGCTTTCTTT. The whole variable domain, filled in from reference TRBV5-8 and TRBJ1-1, reads EAGVTQSPTHLIKTRGQQATLRCSPISGHTSVYWYQQALGLGLQFLLWYDEGEERNRGNFPPRFSGRQFPNYSSELNVNALELEDSALYLCASSLGDRAHFNTEAFFGQGTRLTVV.

J is TRBJ2-7 and V is TRBV5-4; a weak D match, TRBD2 (6 bases). Germline lookup yields CDR1 SGHNT and CDR2 YYREEE (reference sequence). V lost 5 bases to trimming and J lost 6 bases, with 21 bases between them. The CDR3 totals 15 residues. The CDR3 nucleotides read TGTGCCAGCAGTTCGATGTGGGGGGACCCTTTCGAGCAGTACTTC. Protein sequence: CASSSMWGDPFEQYF.

The V call is TRBV28, the J call TRBJ2-2; 11 bases fit TRBD2. Germline CDR1 reads MDHEN; CDR2 reads SYDVKM. The CDR3 covers 18 residues. V shed 5 bases, J shed 0 bases, and the junction held 8 bases outside the gene matches. The CDR3 loop reads CASSPTSGIKANTGELFF. As DNA, the CDR3 is TGTGCCAGCAGTCCGACTAGCGGGATAAAGGCGAACACCGGGGAGCTGTTTTTT.

This chain uses TRBV7-3 with TRBJ1-1; D is possibly TRBD1 (5 bases). The CDR3 is 14 amino acids. Trimming shortened V by 4 bases and J by 4 bases, and 13 bases separated the two germline ends. CDR1 and CDR2 (germline): SGHTA, FQGTGA. The CDR3 DNA follows: TGTGCCAGCAGCTCCTTTGGGGGTTCCACTGAAGCTTTCTTT. This gives the protein CASSSFGGSTEAFF. The whole variable domain, remainder taken from reference TRBV7-3 and TRBJ1-1, is GAGVSQTPSNKVTEKGKYVELRCDPISGHTALYWYRQSLGQGPEFLIYFQGTGAADDSGLPNDRFFAVRPEGSVSTLKIQRTERGDSAVYLCASSSFGGSTEAFFGQGTRLTVV.

The CDR3 reads CASSPSLGLGNTEAFF. Written as DNA, the CDR3 is TGTGCCAGCTCACCAAGTTTGGGGTTAGGGAACACTGAAGCTTTCTTT. The V gene is TRBV18, the J gene TRBJ1-1; unclear D gene. CDR3 length equals 16 residues. The germline CDR1 and CDR2 sequences are KGHSH and LQKENI. Trimming cost V 2 bases and J 1 base, with 14 bases left between them.

This clone was recorded a few times. This chain links TRBV7-2 with TRBJ2-7, with D perhaps matching TRBD2 (5 bases). CDR1 is SGHTA, CDR2 FQGNSA, per germline. This CDR3 is 14 amino acids long. Trimming left V 5 bases short and J 0 bases short, with 11 bases between. CDR3 bases: TGTGCCAGCAGCCTGGCGGCGGGCTCCTACGAGCAGTACTTC. It yields the protein CASSLAAGSYEQYF.

This chain uses TRBV5-1 with TRBJ2-7; possible D gene TRBD1, 5 bases. Germline CDR1 reads SGHRS; CDR2 reads YFSETQ. CDR3 length equals 14 residues. With 0 bases removed from V and 3 bases from J, the gap between germline ends came to 10 bases. CDR3: CASSLDPQGYEQYF. The CDR3, as DNA: TGCGCCAGCAGCTTGGATCCCCAGGGCTACGAGCAGTACTTC.

This clone appeared a few times. This sequence joins TRBV30 and TRBJ1-1, with TRBD1 as a possible D gene (5 bases). Per germline, CDR1 GTSNPN and CDR2 SVGIG (reference sequence). The CDR3 runs 13 residues. In nucleotides, the CDR3 is TGTGTTTGGGGCAGAGGGATCGGCACTGAAGCTTTCTTT. Its protein product is CVWGRGIGTEAFF.